One T cell receptor beta chain is described in this entry. This entry is derived from a study of blood T cell repertoires in COVID-19. The germline V and J ends were trimmed by 6 bases and 9 bases, with 20 bases remaining between them. CDR3 length equals 13 residues. Germline V gives CDR1 SQVTM, CDR2 ANQGSEA. The repertoire was sequenced with immunoSEQ multiplex PCR; TCRdb's copy has only in-frame clones and lacks some. The table has about 170,000 clones, around 87% seen once; the top ten hold 2.5% to 3%. The receptor's source is an elderly woman with COVID-19, enrolled during active disease. Source material: peripheral blood. V gene TRBV29-1 combines with J gene TRBJ1-2, with D hard to call. The CDR3 coding sequence is TGCAGCGTGGATCTAGTCGTGGGGAGCCGCTACACCTTC. This codes for CSVDLVVGSRYTF.